Shown below are 2 T cell receptor beta chains from a single sample sequenced in a study of CD4+ T cells in melanoma. The method was immunoSEQ multiplex PCR; TCRdb's version includes in-frame clones alone and lacks a portion of them. Of about 110,000 clones detected, around 92% appear once; the ten largest clones hold about 3.3%. Sequenced material: peripheral blood. The receptors come from a human donor with melanoma.

The chain joins TRBV18 to TRBJ1-1, with 8 bases identical to TRBD1. Germline V CDR1 and CDR2: KGHSH, LQKENI. The ends lost 2 bases at V and 4 bases at J; junction bases unmatched: 3. The CDR3 totals 14 residues. The CDR3 loop is CASSPDRGVTEAFF. In DNA, the CDR3 is TGTGCCAGCTCACCAGACAGGGGTGTCACTGAAGCTTTCTTT.

This chain uses TRBV6-7 with TRBJ2-3; either TRBD1 or TRBD2 may supply D (5 bases each). TRBV6-7 is classed as an ORF, of uncertain function. Trimming stripped 5 bases from V and 4 bases from J, with 10 bases between. This CDR3 has 13 amino acids. The DNA of the CDR3 is TGTGCCAGCAGTAGGGGCGGGTCAGATACGCAGTATTTT. This codes for CASSRGGSDTQYF.